What follows are 20 T cell receptor beta chains derived from one specimen sequenced in a study of cytomegalovirus exposure and HLA in healthy donors. The protocol was immunoSEQ multiplex PCR, while the TCRdb copy is restricted to in-frame clones and leaves out a portion. The sample yields approximately 81,000 clones, approximately 93% seen once. The sample consisted of PBMCs. These receptors originate from a man in his late teens or twenties in good health and CMV-seronegative.

The chain combines TRBV5-1 with TRBJ2-5, with 9 nucleotides matching TRBD1. V dropped 3 bases and J dropped 5; count of bases not matched to a gene: 11. Germline V gives CDR1 SGHRS, CDR2 YFSETQ. The CDR3 has 16 amino acids. CDR3 region: CASSYTPTGGRETQYF. DNA of the CDR3: TGCGCCAGCAGCTATACACCAACAGGGGGCCGGGAGACCCAGTACTTC. Full variable domain (rest looked up from reference TRBV5-1 and TRBJ2-5): KAGVTQTPRYLIKTRGQQVTLSCSPISGHRSVSWYQQTPGQGLQFLFEYFSETQRNKGNFPGRFSGRQFSNSRSEMNVSTLELGDSALYLCASSYTPTGGRETQYFGPGTRLLVL.

This clone came up once. V is TRBV9 and J is TRBJ2-1, with TRBD2 identical over 8 bases. V trimming: 4 bases; J trimming: 8 bases; junction bases outside the gene matches: 11. Per the germline V gene, CDR1 is SGDLS and CDR2 is YYNGEE. This CDR3 is 15 amino acids long. CDR3: CASSPAGVLYYEQFF. CDR3 DNA sequence: TGTGCCAGCAGCCCAGCGGGAGTGTTGTATTATGAGCAGTTCTTC.

V and J are TRBV5-6 and TRBJ1-5, with 7 bases that match TRBD1. V was pared by 0 bases and J by 3 bases, with 6 bases of the junction left unmatched. Germline V gene data show CDR1 as SGHDT and CDR2 as YYEEEE. The CDR3 is 16 residues long. This CDR3 reads CASSLDRGLNNQPQHF. The CDR3 DNA is TGTGCCAGCAGCTTGGACAGGGGCCTTAACAATCAGCCCCAGCATTTT.

The rearrangement uses TRBV30 and TRBJ1-2, with D perhaps TRBD1 (6 bases). The V and J ends lost 3 bases and 4 bases respectively, with 18 bases between them. Germline V gives CDR1 GTSNPN, CDR2 SVGIG (reference sequence). This CDR3 is built from 15 residues. In DNA, the CDR3 is TGTGCCTGGAGCAGAGGTGGGGGGGCCGTCTATGGCTACACCTTC. Translated, it gives CAWSRGGGAVYGYTF.

This clone was counted once. The CDR3 loop is CASSRDSTNYGYTF. The DNA for the CDR3 is TGCGCCAGCAGCCGAGACAGCACTAACTATGGCTACACCTTC. This rearrangement joins TRBV5-1 to TRBJ1-2; possible D gene TRBD1, 5 bases. Germline V gene sequence: CDR1 SGHRS, CDR2 YFSETQ. The CDR3 is made up of 14 amino acids. Trimming shortened V by 4 bases and J by 0 bases, and 10 bases separated the two germline ends. The full variable domain, with the rest looked up from reference TRBV5-1 and TRBJ1-2, is KAGVTQTPRYLIKTRGQQVTLSCSPISGHRSVSWYQQTPGQGLQFLFEYFSETQRNKGNFPGRFSGRQFSNSRSEMNVSTLELGDSALYLCASSRDSTNYGYTFGSGTRLTVV.

The chain couples TRBV7-6 to TRBJ1-5; 8 positions match TRBD1. The V segment lost 5 bases and the J segment 2 bases; nucleotides outside the gene matches: 2. The CDR3 length is 14 residues. In germline, CDR1 is SGHVS, CDR2 FNYEAQ. The CDR3 protein is CASSPTGGNQPQHF. In DNA form, the CDR3 reads TGTGCCAGCAGCCCGACAGGGGGCAATCAGCCCCAGCATTTT.

The CDR3 bases are TGTGCCAGCAGCCTCTCTAGCGCCGAGCAGTACTTC. It encodes CASSLSSAEQYF. V gene TRBV7-9 combines with J gene TRBJ2-7; D is possibly TRBD2 (6 bases). This CDR3 is 12 amino acids long. CDR1 SEHNR and CDR2 FQNEAQ come from the germline V gene (reference sequence). Trimming pared 5 bases from V and 6 bases from J, leaving 11 bases between.

V gene TRBV30 combines with J gene TRBJ1-2, with 8 bases identical to TRBD1. Germline CDR1 and CDR2: GTSNPN and SVGIG (reference sequence). The CDR3 covers 15 residues. Losses at the gene ends were 0 bases for V and 5 bases for J; bases not matched to a gene: 8. The CDR3 nucleotides read TGTGCCTGGAGTGTACGGGGGACAGGAGGTTATGGCTACACCTTC. It translates to CAWSVRGTGGYGYTF.

V is TRBV27 and J is TRBJ1-2; 11 nucleotides agree with TRBD1. The germline gives CDR1 MNHEY, CDR2 SMNVEV (reference sequence). There are 15 residues in the CDR3. J gave up 0 bases and V 10 bases, and 7 bases lay outside the gene matches. As DNA, the CDR3 is TGTGCCACTATTGGGACAGGGGGAACTAACTATGGCTACACCTTC. It yields the protein CATIGTGGTNYGYTF.

This chain links TRBV27 with TRBJ2-7, with 8 bases fitting TRBD1. The germline V gene has CDR1 MNHEY and CDR2 SMNVEV (reference sequence). The CDR3 extends over 14 amino acids. Trimming at V came to 5 bases and at J to 2 bases, leaving 5 bases not matched to a gene. This CDR3 is CASSRTGSPYEQYF. CDR3 in DNA: TGTGCCAGCAGTCGGACAGGGAGTCCCTACGAGCAGTACTTC.

V usage is TRBV2 and J usage is TRBJ2-5; 13 bases fit TRBD2. The CDR3 runs 15 residues. Germline assignment: CDR1 SNHLY and CDR2 FYNNEI. J lost 4 bases, V lost 5 bases, and 4 bases had no gene match. This CDR3 reads CASSPGTSGVETQYF. The DNA of the CDR3 is TGTGCCAGCAGTCCCGGGACTAGCGGGGTAGAGACCCAGTACTTC.

The V call is TRBV27, the J call TRBJ2-1; D may be TRBD2 (5 bases). CDR3 size: 12 residues. The V gene's germline CDR1 is MNHEY and CDR2 SMNVEV (reference sequence). The V gene lost 2 bases and the J gene lost 12 bases, with 11 bases spanning the gap. The CDR3, as DNA: TGTGCCAGCAGTTTAACGGGAACTGGGCAGTTCTTC. Translated: CASSLTGTGQFF.

The chain links TRBV9 to TRBJ1-1, with D tentatively TRBD1 (5 bases). The CDR3 covers 15 residues. Germline V gene sequence: CDR1 SGDLS, CDR2 YYNGEE. Trimming took off 0 bases at V and 1 base at J, with 10 bases between the two ends. The CDR3 region is CASSVEGGENTEAFF. In DNA form, the CDR3 reads TGTGCCAGCAGCGTAGAAGGAGGGGAGAACACTGAAGCTTTCTTT.

The V call is TRBV25-1, the J call TRBJ2-2; weak D call: TRBD1 (6 bases). Germline loops: CDR1 MGHDK, CDR2 SYGVNS. The CDR3 consists of 15 residues. V was clipped by 4 bases and J by 5 bases, with 14 bases between them. The CDR3: CASSATGFWTGELFF. The CDR3 DNA is TGTGCCAGCAGTGCCACAGGGTTTTGGACCGGGGAGCTGTTTTTT.

The chain couples TRBV27 to TRBJ1-5; D is uncertain. The CDR3 spans 15 residues. V lost 3 bases and J 0 bases, leaving 9 bases between the germline ends. From germline, CDR1 is MNHEY and CDR2 SMNVEV (reference sequence). The CDR3 coding sequence is TGTGCCAGCAGTTTGGCGGGCTATAGCAATCAGCCCCAGCATTTT. It codes for CASSLAGYSNQPQHF.

The V and J genes are TRBV4-1 and TRBJ2-5; tentatively, D is TRBD1 (5 bases). Near its end, the DNA agrees better with TRBJ2-7, so the J call may be wrong. The length of the CDR3 is 16 residues. Germline loops: CDR1 MGHRA, CDR2 YSYEKL. The CDR3 region has the DNA TGCGCCAGCAGCCAAGAAGTTGTGACAGAATACTACGAGCAGTACTTC. Protein sequence: CASSQEVVTEYYEQYF.

This clone has just a few counts. This same CDR3 is encoded by further DNA sequences in the sample. The chain combines TRBV5-1 with TRBJ2-2; TRBD2 agrees at 9 bases. Germline lookup yields CDR1 SGHRS and CDR2 YFSETQ. CDR3 length: 15 residues. Trimming cost V 0 bases and J 8 bases; bases outside gene matches: 5. In DNA form, the CDR3 reads TGCGCCAGCAGCTTGGTGGGACTAGCAGCTGGGGAGCTGTTTTTT. Its translation: CASSLVGLAAGELFF.

J is TRBJ2-1 and V is TRBV4-3; unclear D gene. The germline gives CDR1 LGHNA, CDR2 YSLEER. The CDR3 is made up of 12 amino acids. V lost 4 bases and J 7 bases, leaving 8 bases between the germline ends. CDR3 bases: TGCGCCAGCAGCCTTCCCGGGAATGAGCAGTTCTTC. As protein: CASSLPGNEQFF.

The chain combines TRBV7-9 with TRBJ2-1, with a tentative D call TRBD2 (5 bases). The CDR3 has 17 amino acids. The germline gives CDR1 SEHNR, CDR2 FQNEAQ (reference sequence). The V end lost 2 bases, the J end lost 0 bases, and 14 bases lay between the germline ends. CDR3 sequence (DNA): TGTGCCAGCAGCTTAAGGAGAGGGCTAGACTCCTACAATGAGCAGTTCTTC. It yields the protein CASSLRRGLDSYNEQFF.

This chain links TRBV21-1 with TRBJ2-3; the table calls TRBD2, which could not be checked here. TRBV21-1 is flagged as a pseudogene. CDR3 length equals 17 residues. Written as DNA, the CDR3 is TGTGCCAGCAGCAAAGAGCAACTAGCGGGAGCGGCAGATACGCAGTATTTT. Translating gives CASSKEQLAGAADTQYF.